One and the same sample provided the 4 T cell receptor beta chains below, sequenced in a study of shared T cell receptors in the human thymus (dated by TCRdb to the early 2020s). The method behind the library was the immunoSEQ multiplex PCR assay. The source is immuneACCESS, and TCRdb retained only in-frame sequences with V and J called. Part of the clones is not carried over; for the studies checked, unresolved V genes explain less than half of this, and the remainder is unexplained. The sample table records about 540,000 clones; about four fifths of these occur just once. The ten largest clonotypes hold about 0.013% of the sample. This sample was shared with a second study, whose subject was human thymus T cells.

Sequenced material: thymocytes. These receptor sequences come from a boy under two years old with a congenital heart defect. Donor details come from another sample of the same person, matched by shared clones.

The V gene is TRBV4-2, the J gene TRBJ2-1, with D possibly matching TRBD2 (5 bases). The CDR3 loop spans 13 amino acids. The germline V gene has CDR1 LGHNA and CDR2 YNFKEQ. The V end lost 6 bases, the J end lost 8 bases, and 14 bases lay between the germline ends. The CDR3 sequence is CASSLIEGDEQFF. CDR3 nucleotide sequence: TGTGCCAGCAGTCTTATTGAGGGCGATGAGCAGTTCTTC.

This rearrangement joins TRBV28 to TRBJ2-3; the match to TRBD2 covers 11 bases. Per the germline V gene, CDR1 is MDHEN and CDR2 is SYDVKM. The CDR3 covers 16 residues. Trimming at V came to 3 bases and at J to 4 bases, leaving 6 bases not matched to a gene. The CDR3 DNA reads TGTGCCAGCAGTTTCTCACTAGCGGGAGAGGCAGATACGCAGTATTTT. Protein: CASSFSLAGEADTQYF. The full variable domain, with the rest looked up from reference TRBV28 and TRBJ2-3, is DVKVTQSSRYLVKRTGEKVFLECVQDMDHENMFWYRQDPGLGLRLIYFSYDVKMKEKGDIPEGYSVSREKKERFSLILESASTNQTSMYLCASSFSLAGEADTQYFGPGTRLTVL.

The chain couples TRBV2 to TRBJ2-7; TRBD2 agrees at 15 bases. Per germline, CDR1 SNHLY and CDR2 FYNNEI. This CDR3 spans 17 amino acids. J was trimmed by 2 bases and V by 6 bases; bases with no gene match: 8. The CDR3 region has the DNA TGTGCCAGCAGAACCGGGACTAGCGGGAGGCCGGCCTACGAGCAGTACTTC. It yields the protein CASRTGTSGRPAYEQYF.

The chain has TRBV4-3 and TRBJ2-1; 9 bases are shared with TRBD1. The germline CDR1 and CDR2 sequences are LGHNA and YSLEER. The CDR3 has 21 residues. V lost 3 bases, J lost 0 bases, and 18 bases stayed unmatched. The chain's CDR3 is CASSHKGGPGQGVSSYNEQFF. CDR3 bases: TGCGCCAGCAGCCACAAAGGAGGTCCGGGACAGGGTGTAAGCTCCTACAATGAGCAGTTCTTC.